Each of the 8 T cell receptor beta chains below was sequenced from the same sample in a study of cytomegalovirus exposure and HLA in healthy donors. Primers included in the PCR were 60 Vbeta and 13 Jbeta primers. Profiling relied on immunoSEQ multiplex PCR, and the TCRdb table lists in-frame clones only, not all of them. Of about 130,000 clones listed, approximately 72% are singletons. Sequenced material: PBMCs. The receptors shown here come from a human donor in good health.

The chain has TRBV29-1 and TRBJ2-5, with TRBD2 matching over 8 bases. CDR1 and CDR2 (germline): SQVTM, ANQGSEA. The CDR3 is 14 residues long. J was trimmed by 4 bases and V by 4 bases; bases with no gene match: 8. The CDR3 coding sequence is TGCAGCGTTGTCGGGAGGGCTCACGGAGAGACCCAGTACTTC. It translates to CSVVGRAHGETQYF.

V gene TRBV25-1 combines with J gene TRBJ2-7; a possible D gene is TRBD2 (6 bases). V was cut by 1 base and J by 6 bases, with 19 bases left in between. Germline values: CDR1 MGHDK, CDR2 SYGVNS. The CDR3 contains 16 residues. In DNA form, the CDR3 reads TGTGCCAGCAGTGAATTTAGATCCCCAACCGGGGGCGAGCAGTACTTC. Translated, it gives CASSEFRSPTGGEQYF.

V and J are TRBV10-3 and TRBJ2-7; D possibly corresponds to TRBD1 (6 bases). V was cut by 8 bases and J by 2 bases, with 13 bases left in between. CDR3 size: 13 residues. The germline CDR1 and CDR2 sequences are ENHRY and SYGVKD. This CDR3 reads CAIARTDAYEQYF. CDR3 bases: TGTGCCATCGCCAGGACAGACGCCTACGAGCAGTACTTC.

The chain uses TRBV30 and TRBJ2-1; D is possibly TRBD2 (6 bases). The CDR3 sequence is 16 residues long. Per germline, CDR1 GTSNPN and CDR2 SVGIG (reference sequence). Trimming removed 5 bases at V and 8 bases at J, with 25 bases between. As DNA, the CDR3 is TGTGCCTGGGTGTCGGCCAAGACGCGGGAAAGCGATGAGCAGTTCTTC. Translating it yields CAWVSAKTRESDEQFF.

This clone was seen more than once but under ten times. The chain recombines TRBV9 with TRBJ2-4, with D perhaps matching TRBD1 (6 bases). There are 19 residues in the CDR3. V dropped 0 bases and J dropped 0 bases, with 19 bases sitting between them. The germline CDR1 and CDR2 sequences are SGDLS and YYNGEE. CDR3 coding DNA: TGTGCCAGCAGCGTAGTAGGCCTACAGGGAAAGTTAGCCAAAAACATTCAGTACTTC. It encodes CASSVVGLQGKLAKNIQYF.

The chain joins TRBV7-2 to TRBJ2-3, with a weak D call TRBD2 (6 bases). This CDR3 is 15 amino acids long. V lost 3 bases to trimming and J lost 4 bases, with 14 bases between them. Germline CDR1 reads SGHTA; CDR2 reads FQGNSA. CDR3 amino acids: CASSFLGGSADTQYF. The CDR3 DNA reads TGTGCCAGCAGCTTCCTCGGGGGTTCGGCAGATACGCAGTATTTT.

This chain links TRBV19 with TRBJ2-2; TRBD1 aligns across 8 bases. CDR3 length: 15 residues. J gave up 5 bases and V 2 bases, and 4 bases lay outside the gene matches. The germline V gene has CDR1 LNHDA and CDR2 SQIVND (reference sequence). CDR3 region: CASSISNRGTGELFF. In DNA, the CDR3 is TGTGCCAGTAGTATAAGTAACAGGGGGACCGGGGAGCTGTTTTTT. Complete variable domain (other parts from reference TRBV19 and TRBJ2-2): DGGITQSPKYLFRKEGQNVTLSCEQNLNHDAMYWYRQDPGQGLRLIYYSQIVNDFQKGDIAEGYSVSREKKESFPLTVTSAQKNPTAFYLCASSISNRGTGELFFGEGSRLTVL.

V is TRBV27 and J is TRBJ2-1; 11 positions agree with TRBD2. Germline V CDR1 and CDR2: MNHEY, SMNVEV (reference sequence). After removal of 2 bases from V and 9 bases from J, the junction contained 3 bases not matched to a gene. CDR3 length: 14 residues. CDR3 region: CASSLTSGGGEQFF. DNA of the CDR3: TGTGCCAGCAGTTTAACTAGCGGGGGAGGTGAGCAGTTCTTC.